This TCR beta chain comes out of a study of T cell responses to AZD1222 COVID-19 vaccine. Study observations and caveats: White British donors predominated, females outnumbered males, and clonal diversity was possibly underestimated. With dominance at 160-218 and 743-854, vaccine-associated CD4 TCRs spanned spike.

The assay was immunoSEQ multiplex PCR, and TCRdb's table has in-frame clones only and misses some. There are approximately 160,000 clones in the sample; about nine tenths occur only once, and about 3.2% lies in the top ten. This clone was seen more than once but under ten times. The target antigen is unknown. This same CDR3 is encoded by further DNA sequences in the sample. Sequencing used peripheral blood, obtained on day 0 of MenACWY control vaccination. The TCR sequence derives from an adult in good health.

The CDR3, as DNA: TGTGCCAGCAGCTTAGGTGTAGGCCGGAGCCAAGAGACCCAGTACTTC. It encodes CASSLGVGRSQETQYF. The rearrangement joins TRBV11-2 to TRBJ2-5; D not certain. The CDR3 sequence is 16 residues long. Between the trimmed V and J ends, which lost 1 base and 1 base, there was a span of 13 bases. CDR1 is SGHAT and CDR2 is FQNNGV in the germline V gene.